The 10 T cell receptor beta chains below all came from one sample that was sequenced in a study of T cells in Graves' hyperthyroidism and ophthalmopathy. RNA transcripts served as the template for amplifying TCR beta CDR3 regions. The HTBI primer set was used in a first-round RT-PCR of the TCR CDR3. A single record per CDR3 protein comes from TCRdb applying MiXCR to the multiplex PCR reads. The sample yields hundreds of thousands of distinct CDR3 sequences, about a sixth seen once. The sequencing input was blood. These receptors all stem from a woman aged 55-75 years with Graves' ophthalmopathy.

This clonotype was counted many times. The genes are TRBV20-1 and TRBJ2-1; D is uncertain. Trimming shortened V by 6 bases and J by 0 bases, and 9 bases separated the two germline ends. This CDR3 spans 13 amino acids. The germline gives CDR1 DFQATT, CDR2 SNEGSKA (reference sequence). The CDR3 loop is CSARRLSYNEQFF. The CDR3 nucleotides read TGCAGTGCCCGGCGGCTCTCCTACAATGAGCAGTTCTTC.

This clonotype was found many times. The genes are TRBV7-2 and TRBJ2-7; 7 bases are a match to TRBD1. Trimming at V came to 2 bases and at J to 5 bases, leaving 6 bases not matched to a gene. There are 14 residues in the CDR3. Germline V gene data show CDR1 as SGHTA and CDR2 as FQGNSA. DNA for the CDR3: TGTGCCAGCAGCTTATACAGGGGTGGGAACGAGCAGTACTTC. Amino acid sequence: CASSLYRGGNEQYF.

This clonotype has a count of ten or more. The rearrangement uses TRBV19 and TRBJ1-6; TRBD1 aligns across 7 bases. Germline V gives CDR1 LNHDA, CDR2 SQIVND (reference sequence). Trimming cost V 8 bases and J 8 bases; bases outside gene matches: 9. The CDR3 sequence is 14 residues long. The CDR3 nucleotides read TGTGCCAGTGCGGTGAGGGGGCCCGATTCACCCCTCCACTTT. Encoded protein: CASAVRGPDSPLHF.

This chain joins TRBV7-2 and TRBJ2-3; 9 bases match TRBD2. The CDR3 spans 15 residues. V shed 4 bases, J shed 7 bases, and the junction held 9 bases outside the gene matches. Looked up from germline, CDR1 is SGHTA and CDR2 is FQGNSA. CDR3 nucleotides: TGTGCCAGCAGCTCCCAGGCGGGGGGGGTGAATACGCAGTATTTT. Translated, it gives CASSSQAGGVNTQYF.

Ten or more counts support this clonotype. CDR3 sequence: CASSPQGTNEKLFF. CDR3 coding DNA: TGTGCCAGCTCACCACAGGGCACTAATGAAAAACTGTTTTTT. This chain joins TRBV18 and TRBJ1-4; D is uncertain. Germline lookup yields CDR1 KGHSH and CDR2 LQKENI. CDR3 length: 14 residues. V lost 1 base, J lost 2 bases, and 5 bases lay in between.

This clonotype was detected ten times or more. The chain carries TRBV2 and TRBJ2-7; D remains ambiguous. Germline V gives CDR1 SNHLY, CDR2 FYNNEI. CDR3 length: 12 residues. V was clipped by 4 bases and J by 6 bases, with 10 bases between them. CDR3 in DNA: TGTGCCAGCAGTGCGGCAGCCGTCGAGCAGTACTTC. Amino acid sequence: CASSAAAVEQYF.

This clonotype was detected only a few times. The rearrangement joins TRBV19 to TRBJ2-3; D is possibly TRBD2 (6 bases). The CDR3 extends over 14 amino acids. Looked up from germline, CDR1 is LNHDA and CDR2 is SQIVND (reference sequence). With 5 bases removed from V and 2 bases from J, the gap between germline ends came to 11 bases. DNA for the CDR3: TGTGCCAGTAGTGCACTAGCCTACACAGATACGCAGTATTTT. Its translation: CASSALAYTDTQYF.

This clonotype was seen repeatedly, ten times or more. The chain is built from TRBV2 and TRBJ1-3; perhaps TRBD1 as D (5 bases). Germline V gene lookup returns CDR1 SNHLY and CDR2 FYNNEI. This CDR3 comprises 15 residues. V was pared by 4 bases and J by 0 bases, with 10 bases between. CDR3 coding DNA: TGTGCCAGCAGTGTAGGGGTTAGCTCTGGAAACACCATATATTTT. This codes for CASSVGVSSGNTIYF.

This clonotype was picked up many times. V usage is TRBV10-2 and J usage is TRBJ2-7, with 7 bases fitting TRBD1. The V gene end was trimmed by 2 bases and the J gene end by 1 base; junction bases not matched to a gene: 5. Germline CDR1 WSHSY, CDR2 SAAADI. The CDR3 runs to 15 residues. The CDR3 region has the DNA TGCGCCAGCAGTGAGGCAGCAGGGGGTTCCTACGAGCAGTACTTC. This translates into CASSEAAGGSYEQYF.

Of note for this clonotype: A much larger clone is a single base away; this may be a read error. The CDR3 sequence is CSARDRSSPYEQYF. CDR3 bases: TGCAGCGCCCGGGACAGGTCCTCACCCTACGAGCAGTACTTC. V and J are TRBV29-1 and TRBJ2-7, with TRBD1 identical over 8 bases. V lost 7 bases, J lost 2 bases, and 10 bases stayed unmatched. Germline-derived CDR1 and CDR2 are SQVTM and ANQGSEA. The CDR3 is 14 amino acids.